This T cell receptor beta chain was obtained from a study of T cells in Graves' hyperthyroidism and ophthalmopathy. TCR beta CDR3 region amplification was performed from RNA transcripts. During a first-round RT-PCR of the TCR CDR3, the HTBI primer set was used. TCRdb re-analysed the multiplex PCR reads in MiXCR, keeping a single row per CDR3 protein. This table has fewer than 800,000 distinct CDR3 sequences, about 15% appearing once. Graves' hyperthyroidism is called stable when ophthalmopathy does not progress within 18 months. Comments on this clonotype: No antigen is known for it. A much larger clone lies one base from this, so it may be a read error.

Study outcomes and limitations: Within blood appeared most thyroid clonotypes that had expanded above 0.001.

This sequence was found in a young man with Graves' hyperthyroidism. Sequencing was carried out using blood.

Here the CDR3 DNA reads TGTGCCAGCAGCCCTCTGGCGCAGGGGTCGAGCACTGAAGCTTTCTTT. The encoded protein is CASSPLAQGSSTEAFF. The chain uses TRBV7-8 and TRBJ1-1, with a tentative D call TRBD1 (6 bases). The CDR3 totals 16 residues. Germline CDR1 is SGHVS and CDR2 is FQNEAQ. V lost 5 bases to trimming and J lost 4 bases, with 20 bases between them.